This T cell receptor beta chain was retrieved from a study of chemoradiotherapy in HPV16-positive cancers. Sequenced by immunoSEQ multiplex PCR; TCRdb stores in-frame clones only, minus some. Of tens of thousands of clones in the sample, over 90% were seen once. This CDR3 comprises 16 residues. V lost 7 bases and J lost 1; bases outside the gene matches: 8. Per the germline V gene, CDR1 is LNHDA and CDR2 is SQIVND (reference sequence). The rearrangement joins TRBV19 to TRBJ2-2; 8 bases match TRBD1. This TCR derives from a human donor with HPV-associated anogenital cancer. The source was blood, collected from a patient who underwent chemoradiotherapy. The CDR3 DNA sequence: TGTGCCAGTACTGAAACAGGGGGACTGAACACCGGGGAGCTGTTTTTT. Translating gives CASTETGGLNTGELFF.